This T cell receptor beta chain was identified in a study of Ad26.COV2.S vaccination and SARS-CoV-2 variants. In the study overall: The trial was COV1001 and the donor's arm was Ad26.COV2.S.

General study findings and limits: Substantial breadth was reportedly displayed by spike-specific CD8+ and CD4+ T cell responses after vaccination.

The treatment was: 15 to 20 received Ad26.COV2.S at low or high dose, single or two shots; 5 received placebo; per-sample allocation not given. The investigators took samples on day 63 after the first vaccine or placebo injection. Aged 18-55 years, donor was enrolled in Boston in about 2020. Here immunoSEQ multiplex PCR was the method, and the copy in TCRdb shows in-frame clones only, minus some. Among about 400,000 clones listed, roughly 90% were seen once. As to this clone: Its antigen remains unidentified.

Germline CDR1 reads SGHRS; CDR2 reads YFSETQ. Trimming cost V 4 bases and J 1 base, with 11 bases left between them. This CDR3 has 15 residues. The sequenced sample was peripheral blood, obtained in a trial of Ad26.COV2.S vaccine versus placebo. This receptor was obtained from a person between 18 and 65 years old who received the Ad26.COV2.S COVID-19 vaccine or a placebo. V gene TRBV5-1 combines with J gene TRBJ2-2; D is tentatively TRBD1 or TRBD2 (6 bases each). The CDR3, as DNA: TGCGCCAGCAGCCCCGGGGGCCAGAACACCGGGGAGCTGTTTTTT. Translating gives CASSPGGQNTGELFF.